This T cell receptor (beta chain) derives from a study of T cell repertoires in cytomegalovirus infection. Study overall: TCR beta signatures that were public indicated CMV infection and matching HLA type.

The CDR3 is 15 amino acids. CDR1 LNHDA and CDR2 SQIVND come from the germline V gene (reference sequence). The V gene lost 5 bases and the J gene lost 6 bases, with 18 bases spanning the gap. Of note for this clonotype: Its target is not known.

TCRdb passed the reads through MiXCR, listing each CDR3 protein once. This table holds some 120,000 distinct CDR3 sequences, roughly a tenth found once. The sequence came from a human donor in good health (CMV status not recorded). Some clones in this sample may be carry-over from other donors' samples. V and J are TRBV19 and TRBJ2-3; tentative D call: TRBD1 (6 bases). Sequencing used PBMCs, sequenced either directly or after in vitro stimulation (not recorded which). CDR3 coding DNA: TGTGCCAGTAGTTCCTTCCTGGGTAGGGGGGATACGCAGTATTTT. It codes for CASSSFLGRGDTQYF.